Below, 25 T cell receptor beta chains from the same sample are listed, as sequenced in a study of OX40 agonist ivuxolimab in advanced cancers. Profiling relied on immunoSEQ multiplex PCR, and the TCRdb table lists in-frame clones only, not all of them. Here the sample spans tens of thousands of clones, roughly 89% being singletons. The specimen comprised CD4+ or CD8+ T cells sorted from blood, sampled in a trial of the OX40 agonist ivuxolimab. These receptors were collected from an adult with an advanced solid tumor such as melanoma, head and neck, liver or kidney cancer.

The chain has TRBV21-1 and TRBJ1-5. TRBV21-1 is marked as a pseudogene. This CDR3 is built from 14 residues. CDR3 in DNA: TGTGCCAGCTGTTGGCAGCCTAGCAATCAGCCCCAGCATTTT. Residues: CASCWQPSNQPQHF.

The chain is built from TRBV28 and TRBJ2-5; TRBD2 is a possible D gene (6 bases). Matching the DNA end better, TRBJ2-7 makes the J call doubtful. Germline V gene lookup returns CDR1 MDHEN and CDR2 SYDVKM. The CDR3 extends over 12 amino acids. The CDR3 DNA is TGTGCCAGCAGTTCTGGCGGGAACGAGCAGTACTTC. Protein sequence: CASSSGGNEQYF.

This clone was detected once. The chain couples TRBV5-1 to TRBJ2-3; the match to TRBD2 covers 8 bases. The CDR3 runs to 19 residues. With V trimmed by 0 bases and J by 1 base, 13 bases remained unmatched. Germline V lookup: CDR1 SGHRS, CDR2 YFSETQ. Written as DNA, the CDR3 is TGCGCCAGCAGCTTGGCTTTATTCGCGGGAGGAGGGGGCACAGATACGCAGTATTTT. It codes for CASSLALFAGGGGTDTQYF.

The chain couples TRBV5-1 to TRBJ1-1; TRBD1 is a possible D gene (5 bases). From germline, CDR1 is SGHRS and CDR2 YFSETQ. The length of the CDR3 is 14 residues. V lost 4 bases to trimming and J lost 4 bases, with 14 bases between them. Here the CDR3 reads CASSGGRTSTEAFF. The CDR3, as DNA: TGCGCCAGCAGCGGGGGACGCACCTCCACTGAAGCTTTCTTT. Together with reference TRBV5-1 and TRBJ1-1, the CDR3 gives the full variable domain: KAGVTQTPRYLIKTRGQQVTLSCSPISGHRSVSWYQQTPGQGLQFLFEYFSETQRNKGNFPGRFSGRQFSNSRSEMNVSTLELGDSALYLCASSGGRTSTEAFFGQGTRLTVV.

This chain joins TRBV5-1 and TRBJ1-6; no clear D gene. The germline gives CDR1 SGHRS, CDR2 YFSETQ. V shed 7 bases and J shed 3 bases, with 11 bases lying between them. The CDR3 has 14 amino acids. This chain's CDR3 is CASAPANYNSPLHF. The CDR3 DNA is TGCGCCAGCGCTCCAGCCAACTATAATTCACCCCTCCACTTT.

V is TRBV18 and J is TRBJ2-7; 7 bases are a match to TRBD2. Germline V gene data show CDR1 as KGHSH and CDR2 as LQKENI. The V segment lost 3 bases and the J segment 3 bases; nucleotides outside the gene matches: 5. This CDR3 comprises 14 residues. The CDR3 DNA follows: TGTGCCAGCTCACCCCTTTCTAGCGGCTACGAGCAGTACTTC. Amino acids: CASSPLSSGYEQYF.

The V call is TRBV5-6, the J call TRBJ1-2; D is unresolved. The length of the CDR3 is 13 residues. Germline-derived CDR1 and CDR2 are SGHDT and YYEEEE. V was shortened by 4 bases and J by 6 bases, with 13 bases between the two germline ends. The CDR3 sequence: CASSETAWDGYTF. DNA of the CDR3: TGTGCCAGCAGCGAAACTGCCTGGGATGGCTACACCTTC. Using reference TRBV5-6 and TRBJ1-2 for the parts outside the CDR3, the full variable domain is DAGVTQSPTHLIKTRGQQVTLRCSPKSGHDTVSWYQQALGQGPQFIFQYYEEEERQRGNFPDRFSGHQFPNYSSELNVNALLLGDSALYLCASSETAWDGYTFGSGTRLTVV.

The CDR3 region has the DNA TGTGCCACCAGCACCTCCACCGGCAGGATGAACACTGAAGCTTTCTTT. The encoded protein is CATSTSTGRMNTEAFF. The chain couples TRBV15 to TRBJ1-1; the D is unclear. Germline values: CDR1 LNHNV, CDR2 YYDKDF (reference sequence). The V end lost 4 bases, the J end lost 0 bases, and 15 bases lay between the germline ends. The CDR3 runs to 16 residues.

The chain recombines TRBV11-2 with TRBJ1-1, with D hard to call. Germline V gene sequence: CDR1 SGHAT, CDR2 FQNNGV. V was pared by 1 base and J by 7 bases, with 10 bases between. The CDR3 contains 13 residues. CDR3 residues: CASSLAQTIEAFF. CDR3 sequence (DNA): TGTGCCAGCAGCTTAGCACAGACAATTGAAGCTTTCTTT.

This clone showed up just once. The J gene is TRBJ1-1, the V gene TRBV29-1, with TRBD1 identical over 8 bases. The trim removed 0 bases at V and 5 bases at J, leaving 8 bases unmatched. The CDR3 consists of 15 residues. The germline gives CDR1 SQVTM, CDR2 ANQGSEA. In DNA, the CDR3 is TGCAGCGTTGAAGATTCAGGCAGGGGGCCTACTGAAGCTTTCTTT. It is translated as CSVEDSGRGPTEAFF.

The rearrangement uses TRBV4-2 and TRBJ1-2, with 7 bases matching TRBD1. V was clipped by 3 bases and J by 5 bases; unmatched bases: 6. CDR1 is LGHNA, CDR2 YNFKEQ, per germline. This CDR3 comprises 14 residues. This CDR3 reads CASSHPTGDYGYTF. The CDR3 DNA reads as TGTGCCAGCAGCCACCCCACAGGGGATTATGGCTACACCTTC.

The chain joins TRBV2 to TRBJ1-2; TRBD1 matches at 8 bases. Trimming removed 6 bases from V and 4 bases from J; junction bases left unmatched: 10. The CDR3 runs to 15 residues. The germline CDR1 and CDR2 sequences are SNHLY and FYNNEI. The chain's CDR3 is CASSPDRGGSYGYTF. The CDR3 region has the DNA TGTGCCAGCAGCCCCGACAGGGGAGGATCCTATGGCTACACCTTC.

The V call is TRBV6-1, the J call TRBJ1-1; the D is unclear. The CDR3 consists of 12 residues. The V end lost 1 base, the J end lost 8 bases, and 8 bases lay between the germline ends. The V gene's germline CDR1 is MNHNS and CDR2 SASEGT. The CDR3 protein is CASSEGAFEAFF. CDR3 sequence (DNA): TGTGCCAGCAGTGAAGGGGCATTCGAAGCTTTCTTT.

The CDR3 sequence is CASSEGTSGGASTDTQYF. In DNA form, the CDR3 reads TGTGCCAGCAGCGAGGGGACTAGCGGGGGTGCTAGCACAGATACGCAGTATTTT. The V and J genes are TRBV9 and TRBJ2-3; the match to TRBD2 covers 14 bases. J lost 0 bases, V lost 3 bases, and 6 bases had no gene match. Germline V lookup: CDR1 SGDLS, CDR2 YYNGEE. The CDR3 contains 18 residues.

The chain employs TRBV5-1 and TRBJ1-4; TRBD1 matches 7 bases. Germline CDR1 reads SGHRS; CDR2 reads YFSETQ. V shed 3 bases, J shed 6 bases, and the junction held 8 bases outside the gene matches. The CDR3 extends over 15 amino acids. The CDR3 bases are TGCGCCAGCAGCTCTTCCCCAGGGGGGGATGAAAAACTGTTTTTT. It is translated as CASSSSPGGDEKLFF.

V is TRBV9 and J is TRBJ2-6; unclear D gene. The CDR3 runs to 17 residues. Germline CDR1 and CDR2: SGDLS and YYNGEE. V shed 3 bases and J shed 2 bases, with 15 bases lying between them. CDR3 in DNA: TGTGCCAGCAGCGGAAGCCCCCGTGGGGCTGGGGCCAACGTCCTGACTTTC. Amino acid sequence: CASSGSPRGAGANVLTF.

The chain links TRBV4-1 to TRBJ2-3; D is perhaps TRBD2 (7 bases). Per the germline V gene, CDR1 is MGHRA and CDR2 is YSYEKL. This CDR3 contains 16 residues. The V gene lost 0 bases and the J gene lost 6 bases, with 16 bases spanning the gap. CDR3 in amino acids: CASSQEGMGGGDTQYF. In DNA, the CDR3 is TGCGCCAGCAGCCAAGAAGGAATGGGGGGGGGCGATACGCAGTATTTT.

In the case of this clone: Germline is not matched at one junction end, which may reflect a read error. The chain links TRBV7-9 to TRBJ1-5, with D tentatively TRBD1 (5 bases). Germline CDR1 is SEHNR and CDR2 is FQNEAQ (reference sequence). The CDR3 has 13 amino acids. CDR3 in amino acids: CASSLEGVKPQHF. In DNA, the CDR3 is TGTGCCAGCAGCTTAGAAGGGGTCAAGCCTCAGCATTTT.

This clone was recorded a few times. In nucleotides, the CDR3 is TGTGCCAGCAGCTTAGAGGCAAACACCATATATTTT. It is translated as CASSLEANTIYF. The chain uses TRBV7-9 and TRBJ1-3; no firm D call. Trimming left V 1 base short and J 6 bases short, with 4 bases between. CDR1 and CDR2 (germline): SEHNR, FQNEAQ (reference sequence). This CDR3 is 12 amino acids long.

The chain has TRBV5-4 and TRBJ2-1, with TRBD2 identical over 11 bases. The CDR3 runs to 16 residues. The V gene's germline CDR1 is SGHNT and CDR2 YYREEE (reference sequence). V shed 4 bases and J 3 bases; nucleotides not matched to a gene: 6. The CDR3 DNA sequence: TGTGCCAGCAGCCGTACTAGCGGGGGAGGCTACAATGAGCAGTTCTTC. This encodes CASSRTSGGGYNEQFF.

The rearrangement joins TRBV5-1 to TRBJ2-5; D unresolved. V shed 1 base and J shed 0 bases, with 7 bases lying between them. The CDR3 loop spans 14 amino acids. Germline CDR1 is SGHRS and CDR2 is YFSETQ. The CDR3 sequence: CASSLFADQETQYF. CDR3 nucleotide sequence: TGCGCCAGCAGCTTGTTTGCAGACCAAGAGACCCAGTACTTC.

The chain couples TRBV23-1 to TRBJ1-2; no reliable D call. TRBV23-1 is placed among ORFs of uncertain function. The CDR3 runs to 15 residues. Trimming took off 0 bases at V and 2 bases at J, with 10 bases between the two ends. CDR3 bases: TGCGCCAGCAGTCAATCGACCAGGATAAACTATGGCTACACCTTC. Translated: CASSQSTRINYGYTF.

The rearrangement joins TRBV11-1 to TRBJ2-5; TRBD1 or TRBD2 may be the D gene (5 bases each). Germline V gene data show CDR1 as SGHAT and CDR2 as FQDESV (reference sequence). V dropped 5 bases and J dropped 8 bases, with 15 bases sitting between them. CDR3 length: 13 residues. CDR3 in DNA: TGTGCCAGCAGCCCGGGGCGGCAGGGCACCCAGTACTTC. This codes for CASSPGRQGTQYF.

This sequence joins TRBV18 and TRBJ2-2; D remains unclear. Trimming cost V 1 base and J 5 bases, with 2 bases left between them. This CDR3 is built from 12 residues. The germline CDR1 and CDR2 sequences are KGHSH and LQKENI. CDR3 region: CASSPQTGELFF. Here the CDR3 DNA reads TGTGCCAGCTCACCACAAACCGGGGAGCTGTTTTTT.

The gene calls are TRBV7-8 and TRBJ2-3; D possibly corresponds to TRBD2 (5 bases). The germline V gene encodes CDR1 SGHVS and CDR2 FQNEAQ. Trimming removed 7 bases at V and 2 bases at J, with 7 bases between. This CDR3 region has 12 residues. The CDR3 nucleotides are TGTGCCAGCACCGGGGTCACAGATACGCAGTATTTT. It encodes CASTGVTDTQYF.